This T cell receptor beta chain was documented in a study of identical twins. Findings and caveats of the study: Out-of-frame alpha sequences shared between twins exhibited an excess of low generation probability. Analyses of zero insertions could be partly confounded by invariant MAIT and iNKT cells. The models systematically underestimated how much out-of-frame TCR alpha was shared in monozygotic twins.

The germline V and J ends were trimmed by 1 base and 0 bases, with 13 bases remaining between them. The CDR3 contains 16 residues. Germline V gene data show CDR1 as DFQATT and CDR2 as SNEGSKA (reference sequence). This clonotype was counted between two and nine times. Antigen: not known. A universal primer site was created by template switching, with the cDNA bearing unique molecular identifiers. TCRdb processed the 5' RACE reads anew with MiXCR; each CDR3 protein has one entry. The sample lists 1.5 million to 2 million distinct CDR3 sequences, roughly a third occurring once. V is TRBV20-1 and J is TRBJ2-1; TRBD2 is a possible D gene (5 bases). The clonotype was recovered from a newborn girl in good health. Sequencing used cord blood. As DNA, the CDR3 is TGCAGTGCTAGAGGGTCCGGGGTAAGCTCCTACAATGAGCAGTTCTTC. Residues: CSARGSGVSSYNEQFF.